The rows below give T cell receptor beta chains drawn from one sample of a study of lymphopenia after photon versus proton radiotherapy. The repertoire was sequenced with immunoSEQ multiplex PCR; TCRdb's copy has only in-frame clones and lacks some. The sample shows 40,000 or so clones, roughly 85% of them seen only once. The specimen comprised peripheral blood, sampled from a patient treated with photon-based radiotherapy. Every receptor here comes from a middle-aged man with gastric cancer. Each CDR3 is given with its conserved first and last residue. The order of the fields is V gene, D gene, J gene, CDR3 protein. D genes are given only for firm matches.

v_call: TRBV20-1; d_call: NA; j_call: TRBJ2-7; cdr3_aa: CSARRGNEQYF
v_call: TRBV6-5; d_call: NA; j_call: TRBJ1-1; cdr3_aa: CASSYSGAMNTEAFF
v_call: TRBV7-2; d_call: NA; j_call: TRBJ1-1; cdr3_aa: CASSLTSVPPNTEAFF
v_call: TRBV5-1; d_call: TRBD2; j_call: TRBJ2-3; cdr3_aa: CASSLGGAGTDTQYF
v_call: TRBV29-1; d_call: NA; j_call: TRBJ1-3; cdr3_aa: CSVRWTSGNTIYF
v_call: TRBV5-5; d_call: NA; j_call: TRBJ1-6; cdr3_aa: CASSLATSSSPLHF
v_call: TRBV5-1; d_call: TRBD1; j_call: TRBJ2-6; cdr3_aa: CASSLDPGGYSGANVLTF
v_call: TRBV11-1; d_call: NA; j_call: TRBJ1-3; cdr3_aa: CASSLDGNTIYF
v_call: TRBV7-8; d_call: NA; j_call: TRBJ1-1; cdr3_aa: CASSPRVEAEAFF
v_call: TRBV5-1; d_call: TRBD1; j_call: TRBJ1-2; cdr3_aa: CASSSRPRGGEFGYTF
v_call: TRBV7-2; d_call: NA; j_call: TRBJ1-2; cdr3_aa: CASSLAQGGDGYTF
v_call: TRBV5-6; d_call: NA; j_call: TRBJ2-2; cdr3_aa: CASSLSPNTGELFF
v_call: TRBV7-8; d_call: TRBD2; j_call: TRBJ2-5; cdr3_aa: CASSVTPSGQETQYF
v_call: TRBV4-3; d_call: TRBD2; j_call: TRBJ2-1; cdr3_aa: CASSRASGGAQEQFF
v_call: TRBV19; d_call: TRBD1; j_call: TRBJ2-2; cdr3_aa: CASSTGTGDTGELFF
v_call: TRBV7-9; d_call: NA; j_call: TRBJ2-4; cdr3_aa: CASSLGQGDIQYF
v_call: TRBV18; d_call: NA; j_call: TRBJ2-7; cdr3_aa: CASSQKDSTYEQYF
v_call: TRBV6-1; d_call: NA; j_call: TRBJ2-2; cdr3_aa: CASTPTNTGELFF
v_call: TRBV14; d_call: TRBD2; j_call: TRBJ2-5; cdr3_aa: CASNLAGVETQYF
v_call: TRBV6-6; d_call: NA; j_call: TRBJ2-1; cdr3_aa: CASSTKAGSSYNEQFF
v_call: TRBV5-1; d_call: NA; j_call: TRBJ1-1; cdr3_aa: CASSFRTDLGAFF
v_call: TRBV7-3; d_call: NA; j_call: TRBJ1-1; cdr3_aa: CASSSASTGSTEAFF
v_call: TRBV11-2; d_call: NA; j_call: TRBJ2-7; cdr3_aa: CASSPGLYEQYF
v_call: TRBV19; d_call: TRBD1; j_call: TRBJ2-3; cdr3_aa: CASSGQGGSTDTQYF
v_call: TRBV19; d_call: NA; j_call: TRBJ2-1; cdr3_aa: CASSIIPDEEQFF
v_call: TRBV19; d_call: TRBD2; j_call: TRBJ2-2; cdr3_aa: CASAGTTAGELFF
v_call: TRBV11-2; d_call: NA; j_call: TRBJ2-2; cdr3_aa: CASSFVGDTGELFF
v_call: TRBV10-3; d_call: TRBD1; j_call: TRBJ1-6; cdr3_aa: CATSGTASSPLHF
v_call: TRBV15; d_call: TRBD1; j_call: TRBJ1-4; cdr3_aa: CATSRGGGTGGGKLFF
v_call: TRBV7-6; d_call: NA; j_call: TRBJ1-3; cdr3_aa: CASSPFAGRYSGNTIYF
v_call: TRBV6-6; d_call: TRBD2; j_call: TRBJ2-7; cdr3_aa: CASSKLAGGEYEQYF
v_call: TRBV5-1; d_call: NA; j_call: TRBJ1-4; cdr3_aa: CASSPGATNEKLFF
v_call: TRBV10-3; d_call: TRBD1; j_call: TRBJ1-2; cdr3_aa: CAISESRDREGHGYTF
v_call: TRBV11-3; d_call: TRBD1; j_call: TRBJ2-7; cdr3_aa: CASSSTGGEQYF
v_call: TRBV11-2; d_call: NA; j_call: TRBJ2-1; cdr3_aa: CASGVWEQFF